The rows below give T cell receptor beta chains drawn from one sample of a study of long-term antiretroviral therapy in people with HIV. Method: immunoSEQ multiplex PCR; TCRdb's copy keeps in-frame clones and lacks some. Counted here are 38,000 or so clones, around 86% occurring once; the ten biggest clones make up around 5.1%. Here the sequenced sample was unsorted PBMCs, taken 1.5 years after starting antiretroviral therapy. The receptor set was obtained from a man younger than 35 with HIV. CDR3s include the opening cysteine and the closing phenylalanine or tryptophan. The D gene is left open where the match is weak. Some rows mark clone size as missing; the rest say once, few, many or name a class of expanded clone.

abundance: -; d_gene: -; j_gene: TRBJ2-7; v_gene: TRBV2; CDR3nt: TGTGCCAGCACTAGACAGACCGAGCAGTACTTC; CDR3aa: CASTRQTEQYF
abundance: once; d_gene: -; j_gene: TRBJ1-3; v_gene: TRBV5-1; CDR3nt: TGCGCCAGCAGCAAGCGCAACAGTTACTCCTCTGGAAACACCATATATTTT; CDR3aa: CASSKRNSYSSGNTIYF
abundance: -; d_gene: -; j_gene: TRBJ2-7; v_gene: TRBV9; CDR3nt: TGTGCCAGCAGCCCGAGCTCAAAATCCATTCTCCCCTACGAGCAGTACTTC; CDR3aa: CASSPSSKSILPYEQYF
abundance: once; d_gene: -; j_gene: TRBJ2-7; v_gene: TRBV5-1; CDR3nt: TGCGCCAGCAGCTTTGGACCGGAGTCCTCCTACGAGCAGTACTTC; CDR3aa: CASSFGPESSYEQYF
abundance: -; d_gene: -; j_gene: TRBJ2-7; v_gene: TRBV7-2; CDR3nt: TGTGCCAGCAGCCCTACGGAGGGGGCCCCATACGAGCAGTACTTC; CDR3aa: CASSPTEGAPYEQYF
abundance: -; d_gene: TRBD2; j_gene: TRBJ2-5; v_gene: TRBV7-9; CDR3nt: TGTGCCAGCAGCTTAGAGGGACTAGCGCCTCAAGAGACCCAGTACTTC; CDR3aa: CASSLEGLAPQETQYF
abundance: -; d_gene: TRBD1; j_gene: TRBJ2-5; v_gene: TRBV15; CDR3nt: TGTGCCACCAGCGTGCAGGGGGCGATAGGAGAGACCCAGTACTTC; CDR3aa: CATSVQGAIGETQYF
abundance: -; d_gene: -; j_gene: TRBJ1-4; v_gene: TRBV6-5; CDR3nt: TGTGCCAGCACCGGTAGTTTACGTCTCGGCGAAAAACTGTTTTTT; CDR3aa: CASTGSLRLGEKLFF
abundance: -; d_gene: TRBD1; j_gene: TRBJ2-3; v_gene: TRBV7-8; CDR3nt: TGTGCCAGCAGCTACCGGGACAGGGGGGCTGCCACAGATACGCAGTATTTT; CDR3aa: CASSYRDRGAATDTQYF
abundance: -; d_gene: TRBD1; j_gene: TRBJ2-2; v_gene: TRBV28; CDR3nt: TGTGCCAGCAGTTTAGCACAGGGGGCATACACCGGGGAGCTGTTTTTT; CDR3aa: CASSLAQGAYTGELFF
abundance: -; d_gene: TRBD2; j_gene: TRBJ2-2; v_gene: TRBV5-1; CDR3nt: TGCGCCAGCAGCTCGGGACTATCCGGGGAGCTGTTTTTT; CDR3aa: CASSSGLSGELFF
abundance: few; d_gene: -; j_gene: TRBJ1-5; v_gene: TRBV19; CDR3nt: TGTGCCAGTAGTGCGGGACAGCCCCAGCATTTT; CDR3aa: CASSAGQPQHF
abundance: -; d_gene: -; j_gene: TRBJ1-1; v_gene: TRBV14; CDR3nt: TGTGCCAGCAGCCATCGATACAACACTGAAGCTTTCTTT; CDR3aa: CASSHRYNTEAFF
abundance: -; d_gene: -; j_gene: TRBJ1-4; v_gene: TRBV11-2; CDR3nt: TGTGCCAGCAGCCCCCGACGGGGAATGGATGAAAAACTGTTTTTT; CDR3aa: CASSPRRGMDEKLFF
abundance: -; d_gene: TRBD1; j_gene: TRBJ1-1; v_gene: TRBV28; CDR3nt: TGTGCCAGCACCGACAGGGGAACTGAAGCTTTCTTT; CDR3aa: CASTDRGTEAFF
abundance: -; d_gene: TRBD1; j_gene: TRBJ2-6; v_gene: TRBV5-1; CDR3nt: TGCGCCAGCACCCTAGGGGGCTCAGGGGCCAACGTCCTGACTTTC; CDR3aa: CASTLGGSGANVLTF
abundance: once; d_gene: TRBD1; j_gene: TRBJ2-1; v_gene: TRBV11-3; CDR3nt: TGTGCCAGCAGCCATGGGGGACAGGGGGCTGAGCAGTTCTTC; CDR3aa: CASSHGGQGAEQFF
abundance: -; d_gene: -; j_gene: TRBJ2-3; v_gene: TRBV5-1; CDR3nt: TGCGCCAGCAGCTCTCCGGAATCGTGGGGCGGGACTGTATCTGGCACAGATACGCAGTATTTT; CDR3aa: CASSSPESWGGTVSGTDTQYF
abundance: -; d_gene: -; j_gene: TRBJ1-5; v_gene: TRBV30; CDR3nt: TGTGCCTGGGGGGTAGGGGGGCTCAATCAGCCCCAGCATTTT; CDR3aa: CAWGVGGLNQPQHF
abundance: -; d_gene: TRBD2; j_gene: TRBJ2-1; v_gene: TRBV28; CDR3nt: TGTGCCAGCAGTTCTTCTAGCGGGAGCTCCTACAATGAGCAGTTCTTC; CDR3aa: CASSSSSGSSYNEQFF
abundance: -; d_gene: -; j_gene: TRBJ2-7; v_gene: TRBV13; CDR3nt: TGTGCCAGCAGCTTCAGGGGGGGGCGACCCTACGAGCAGTACTTC; CDR3aa: CASSFRGGRPYEQYF
abundance: once; d_gene: -; j_gene: TRBJ2-5; v_gene: TRBV18; CDR3nt: TGTGCCAGCTCATGGGACCGAGGGGAGACCCAGTACTTC; CDR3aa: CASSWDRGETQYF
abundance: once; d_gene: TRBD1; j_gene: TRBJ1-2; v_gene: TRBV28; CDR3nt: TGTGCCAGCAGCCGCCAGGGGGCCTCTAGGGATGGCTACACCTTC; CDR3aa: CASSRQGASRDGYTF
abundance: few; d_gene: -; j_gene: TRBJ2-7; v_gene: TRBV2; CDR3nt: TGTGCCAGCAGTCACTCGAACAGAGCGAGCTACGAGCAGTACTTC; CDR3aa: CASSHSNRASYEQYF
abundance: -; d_gene: -; j_gene: TRBJ2-7; v_gene: TRBV7-2; CDR3nt: TGTGCCAGCAGCTTAGGTACTAGACGTGGCGAGCAGTACTTC; CDR3aa: CASSLGTRRGEQYF
abundance: -; d_gene: -; j_gene: TRBJ2-7; v_gene: TRBV5-8; CDR3nt: TGTGCCAGCAGACCAAGGACAGCCTACGAGCAGTACTTC; CDR3aa: CASRPRTAYEQYF
abundance: -; d_gene: TRBD2; j_gene: TRBJ2-2; v_gene: TRBV15; CDR3nt: TGTGCCACCAGCAGAGAAGGGACTAGCGGGAGGGCGGTAACCGGGGAGCTGTTTTTT; CDR3aa: CATSREGTSGRAVTGELFF
abundance: -; d_gene: -; j_gene: TRBJ1-1; v_gene: TRBV14; CDR3nt: TGTGCCAGCAGCCAAGATCAATTCGGGAACACTGAAGCTTTCTTT; CDR3aa: CASSQDQFGNTEAFF
abundance: -; d_gene: -; j_gene: TRBJ1-1; v_gene: TRBV5-6; CDR3nt: TGTGCCAGCACCCGGACGAACACTGAAGCTTTCTTT; CDR3aa: CASTRTNTEAFF
abundance: -; d_gene: -; j_gene: TRBJ2-5; v_gene: TRBV5-6; CDR3nt: TGTGCCAGCAGCTGGGGGGGGACAGACCCGGAGGGAGAGACCCAGTACTTC; CDR3aa: CASSWGGTDPEGETQYF
abundance: -; d_gene: -; j_gene: TRBJ2-7; v_gene: TRBV7-2; CDR3nt: TGTGCCAGCAGCTTATACGCGACTGTCTACGAGCAGTACTTC; CDR3aa: CASSLYATVYEQYF
abundance: -; d_gene: -; j_gene: TRBJ1-4; v_gene: TRBV20-1; CDR3nt: TGCAGTGCTAGTAATGAAAAACTGTTTTTT; CDR3aa: CSASNEKLFF
abundance: -; d_gene: -; j_gene: TRBJ2-5; v_gene: TRBV5-4; CDR3nt: TGTGCCAGCAGCTTGAAAGAGACCCAGTACTTC; CDR3aa: CASSLKETQYF
abundance: -; d_gene: TRBD2; j_gene: TRBJ2-7; v_gene: TRBV11-2; CDR3nt: TGTGCCAGCAGCCGAAGCGGGGAGAGCTCCTACGAGCAGTACTTC; CDR3aa: CASSRSGESSYEQYF
abundance: -; d_gene: TRBD1; j_gene: TRBJ1-4; v_gene: TRBV30; CDR3nt: TGTGCCACGGACAGGGCGGGTGAAAAACTGTTTTTT; CDR3aa: CATDRAGEKLFF